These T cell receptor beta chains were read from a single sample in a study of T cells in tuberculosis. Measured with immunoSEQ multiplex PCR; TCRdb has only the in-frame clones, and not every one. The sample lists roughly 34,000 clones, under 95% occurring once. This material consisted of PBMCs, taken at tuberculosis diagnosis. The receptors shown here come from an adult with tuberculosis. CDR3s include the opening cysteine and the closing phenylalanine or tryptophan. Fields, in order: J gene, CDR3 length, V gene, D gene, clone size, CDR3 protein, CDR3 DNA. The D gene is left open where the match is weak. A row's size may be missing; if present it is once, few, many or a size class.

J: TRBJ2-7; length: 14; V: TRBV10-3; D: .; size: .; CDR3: CAIMTAGSSYEQYF; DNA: TGTGCCATCATGACAGCGGGTAGCTCCTACGAGCAGTACTTC
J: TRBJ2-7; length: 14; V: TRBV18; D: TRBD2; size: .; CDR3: CASSHTSGRHEQYF; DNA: TGTGCCAGCTCACACACTAGCGGGCGGCACGAGCAGTACTTC
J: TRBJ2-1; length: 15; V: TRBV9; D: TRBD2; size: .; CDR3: CASSVGAGLVGEQFF; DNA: TGTGCCAGCAGCGTAGGAGCCGGACTAGTCGGTGAGCAGTTCTTC
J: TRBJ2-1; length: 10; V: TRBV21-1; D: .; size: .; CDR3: CATPGTSQFF; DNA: TGTGCCACCCCCGGGACATCGCAGTTCTTC
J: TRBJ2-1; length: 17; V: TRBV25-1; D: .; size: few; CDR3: CASSESSRDSTYNEQFF; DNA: TGTGCCAGCAGTGAATCCTCCCGGGACTCAACCTACAATGAGCAGTTCTTC
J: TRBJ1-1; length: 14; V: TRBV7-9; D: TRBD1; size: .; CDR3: CASSFGTENTEAFF; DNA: TGTGCCAGCAGCTTTGGGACAGAGAACACTGAAGCTTTCTTT
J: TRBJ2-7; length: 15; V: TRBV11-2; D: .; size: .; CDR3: CASSPVRTRSYEQYF; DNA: TGTGCCAGCAGCCCCGTCAGGACACGGTCCTACGAGCAGTACTTC
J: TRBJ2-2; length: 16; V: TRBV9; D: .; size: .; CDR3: CASSAPVSVNTGELFF; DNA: TGTGCCAGCAGCGCCCCGGTCAGCGTAAACACCGGGGAGCTGTTTTTT
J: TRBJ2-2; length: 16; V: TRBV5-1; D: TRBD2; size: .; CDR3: CASSLLAGGNTGELFF; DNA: TGCGCCAGCAGCTTGCTAGCGGGAGGGAACACCGGGGAGCTGTTTTTT
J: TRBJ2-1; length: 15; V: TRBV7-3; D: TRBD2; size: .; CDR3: CASSPGTSGGHEQFF; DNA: TGTGCCAGCAGCCCTGGGACTAGCGGGGGCCATGAGCAGTTCTTC
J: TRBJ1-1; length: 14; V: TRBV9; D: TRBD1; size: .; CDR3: CASSVTGQGFEAFF; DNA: TGTGCCAGCAGCGTAACGGGACAGGGATTTGAAGCTTTCTTT
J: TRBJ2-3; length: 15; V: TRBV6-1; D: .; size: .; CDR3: CASSTGQYSTDTQYF; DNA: TGTGCCAGCAGTACCGGACAGTACAGCACAGATACGCAGTATTTT
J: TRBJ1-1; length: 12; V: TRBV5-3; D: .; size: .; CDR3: CAWIGCGTEAFF; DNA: TGTGCCTGGATAGGCTGCGGCACTGAAGCTTTCTTT
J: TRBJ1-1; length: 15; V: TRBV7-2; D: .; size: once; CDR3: CASSVRRGMNTEAFF; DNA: TGTGCCAGCAGCGTAAGGCGGGGAATGAACACTGAAGCTTTCTTT
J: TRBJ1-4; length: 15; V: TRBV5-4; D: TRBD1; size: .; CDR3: CASSLEGTGSEKLFF; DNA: TGTGCCAGCAGCTTGGAGGGGACAGGGAGTGAAAAACTGTTTTTT
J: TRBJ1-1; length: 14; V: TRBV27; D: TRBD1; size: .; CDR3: CASSLGQGYTEAFF; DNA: TGTGCCAGCAGTTTAGGACAGGGGTACACTGAAGCTTTCTTT
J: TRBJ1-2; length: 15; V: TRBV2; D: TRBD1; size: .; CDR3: CASSAKRTGESGYTF; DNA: TGTGCCAGCTCGGCCAAGCGGACAGGGGAAAGTGGCTACACCTTC
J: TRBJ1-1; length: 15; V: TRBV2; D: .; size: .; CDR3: CASSLRRQSNTEAFF; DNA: TGTGCCAGCAGTCTCAGAAGACAGTCGAACACTGAAGCTTTCTTT
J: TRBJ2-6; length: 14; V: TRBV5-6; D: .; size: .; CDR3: CASSSGSGANVLTF; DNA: TGTGCCAGCAGCTCGGGCTCTGGGGCCAACGTCCTGACTTTC
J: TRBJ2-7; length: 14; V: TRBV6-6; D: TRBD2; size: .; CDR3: CASSSGGGSYEQYF; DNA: TGTGCCAGCAGCTCGGGGGGGGGCTCCTACGAGCAGTACTTC
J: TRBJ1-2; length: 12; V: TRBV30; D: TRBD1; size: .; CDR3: CAWSGAGGSGTF; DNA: TGTGCCTGGAGTGGGGCAGGGGGTAGTGGCACCTTC
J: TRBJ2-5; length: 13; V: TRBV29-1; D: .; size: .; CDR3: CSVEGGVLETQYF; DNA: TGCAGCGTTGAAGGGGGGGTATTGGAGACCCAGTACTTC
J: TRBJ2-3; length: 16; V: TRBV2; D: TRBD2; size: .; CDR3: CASSDGTSGGGNTQYF; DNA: TGTGCCAGCAGTGACGGGACTAGCGGGGGAGGGAATACGCAGTATTTT
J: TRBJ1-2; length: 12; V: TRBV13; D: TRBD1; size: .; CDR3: CASRGQGYGYTF; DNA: TGTGCCAGCAGGGGACAGGGGTATGGCTACACCTTC
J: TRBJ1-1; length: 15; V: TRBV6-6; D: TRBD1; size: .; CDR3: CASSNRDREGLKAFF; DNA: TGTGCCAGCAGCAACCGGGACAGGGAGGGGTTGAAGGCTTTCTTT
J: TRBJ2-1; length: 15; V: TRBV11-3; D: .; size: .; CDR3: CASSLEGGDYNEQFF; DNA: TGTGCCAGCAGCCTAGAGGGGGGGGATTACAATGAGCAGTTCTTC
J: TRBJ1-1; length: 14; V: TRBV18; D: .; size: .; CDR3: CASSPAGMNTEAFF; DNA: TGTGCCAGCTCACCGGCAGGGATGAACACTGAAGCTTTCTTT
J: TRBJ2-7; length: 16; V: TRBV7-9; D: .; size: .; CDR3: CASSLVGLASSYEQYF; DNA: TGTGCCAGCAGCTTAGTAGGGCTAGCCAGCTCCTACGAGCAGTACTTC
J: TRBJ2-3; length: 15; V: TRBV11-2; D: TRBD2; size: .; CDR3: CASSLASGGIDTQYF; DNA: TGTGCCAGCAGCTTAGCATCGGGGGGGATAGATACGCAGTATTTT
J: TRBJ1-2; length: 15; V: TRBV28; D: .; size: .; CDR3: CASSLSAGSNYGYTF; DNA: TGTGCCAGCAGTTTATCGGCCGGGAGCAACTATGGCTACACCTTC
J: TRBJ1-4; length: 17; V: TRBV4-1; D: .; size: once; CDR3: CASSPGRGTVTNEKLFF; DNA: TGCGCCAGCAGCCCCGGGCGGGGGACCGTAACTAATGAAAAACTGTTTTTT
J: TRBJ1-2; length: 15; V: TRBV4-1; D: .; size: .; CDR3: CASSQTSRESGGYTF; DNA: TGCGCCAGCAGCCAGACAAGCAGGGAATCGGGTGGCTACACCTTC
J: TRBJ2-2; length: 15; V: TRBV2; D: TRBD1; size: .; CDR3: CASRSGQGNTGELFF; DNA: TGTGCCAGCAGGTCGGGACAGGGGAACACCGGGGAGCTGTTTTTT
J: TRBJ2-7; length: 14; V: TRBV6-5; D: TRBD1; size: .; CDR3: CASSTGTGAREQYF; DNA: TGTGCCAGCAGTACCGGGACAGGGGCCCGGGAGCAGTACTTC
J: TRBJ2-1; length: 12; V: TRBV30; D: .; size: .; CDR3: CAWSSSGNEQFF; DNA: TGTGCCTGGAGTTCCTCGGGCAATGAGCAGTTCTTC
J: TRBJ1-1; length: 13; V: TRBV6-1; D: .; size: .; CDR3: CASSGNSNTEAFF; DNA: TGTGCCAGCAGCGGTAACAGTAACACTGAAGCTTTCTTT
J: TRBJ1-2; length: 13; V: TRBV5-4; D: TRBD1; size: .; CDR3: CASSVDRGLGYTF; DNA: TGTGCCAGCAGCGTCGACAGGGGGCTTGGCTACACCTTC
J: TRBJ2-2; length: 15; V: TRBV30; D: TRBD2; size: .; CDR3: CAWRELGGITGELFF; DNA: TGTGCCTGGAGGGAATTGGGAGGGATAACCGGGGAGCTGTTTTTT
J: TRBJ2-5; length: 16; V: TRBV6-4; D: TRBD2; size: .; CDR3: CASSDHRRGLGETQYF; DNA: TGTGCCAGCAGTGACCACCGTCGGGGACTAGGAGAGACCCAGTACTTC
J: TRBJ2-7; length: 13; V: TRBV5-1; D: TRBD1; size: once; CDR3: CASSHRDSYEQYF; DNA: TGCGCCAGCAGCCATCGGGACAGCTACGAGCAGTACTTC
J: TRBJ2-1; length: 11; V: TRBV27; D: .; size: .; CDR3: CASSSTDEQFF; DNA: TGTGCCAGCAGTTCCACAGACGAGCAGTTCTTC